The 30 T cell receptor beta chains reported below all come from one sample, sequenced in a study of beta chain features in type 1 diabetes. Since all of the isolated RNA was reverse transcribed, expressed TCRB transcripts were what got sequenced. Clones were sequenced by immunoSEQ multiplex PCR, and TCRdb holds only the in-frame ones, with some missing. In the table there are about 250,000 clones, 12% to 15% of which are singletons. Sequenced material: naive CD4+ T cells from blood. These receptors came from a woman aged 40 to 50 in good health.

This chain connects TRBV2 to TRBJ2-5, with D perhaps TRBD1 (5 bases). The CDR3 loop spans 12 amino acids. Germline values: CDR1 SNHLY, CDR2 FYNNEI. V shed 4 bases and J shed 9 bases, with 12 bases lying between them. The CDR3 region is CASSVQGYAQYF. CDR3 coding DNA: TGTGCCAGCAGTGTTCAGGGTTACGCCCAGTACTTC.

The chain joins TRBV19 to TRBJ1-2; D gene ambiguous. The length of the CDR3 is 13 residues. The germline V and J ends were trimmed by 8 bases and 1 base, with 11 bases remaining between them. Germline V lookup: CDR1 LNHDA, CDR2 SQIVND (reference sequence). The CDR3 spells CASLSILNYGYTF. DNA for the CDR3: TGTGCCAGTCTAAGTATACTTAACTATGGCTACACCTTC. The whole variable domain, filled in from reference TRBV19 and TRBJ1-2, reads DGGITQSPKYLFRKEGQNVTLSCEQNLNHDAMYWYRQDPGQGLRLIYYSQIVNDFQKGDIAEGYSVSREKKESFPLTVTSAQKNPTAFYLCASLSILNYGYTFGSGTRLTVV.

This clone occurred a few times. The chain's CDR3 is CASSLEGGREQYF. CDR3 coding DNA: TGTGCCAGCAGCTTGGAGGGCGGGCGGGAGCAGTACTTC. This chain connects TRBV5-6 to TRBJ2-7; a possible D gene is TRBD2 (5 bases). The CDR3 length is 13 residues. Germline V gene data show CDR1 as SGHDT and CDR2 as YYEEEE. The V gene lost 0 bases and the J gene lost 7 bases, with 11 bases spanning the gap.

This chain uses TRBV7-9 with TRBJ1-6; TRBD1 aligns across 11 bases. V lost 1 base to trimming and J lost 9 bases; unmatched junction nucleotides: 2. Germline CDR1 is SEHNR and CDR2 is FQNEAQ (reference sequence). The CDR3 has 15 amino acids. The CDR3: CASSLGTGGGSPLHF. In nucleotides, the CDR3 is TGTGCCAGCAGCTTAGGGACAGGGGGCGGTTCACCCCTCCACTTT. The full variable domain, with the rest looked up from reference TRBV7-9 and TRBJ1-6, is DTGVSQNPRHKITKRGQNVTFRCDPISEHNRLYWYRQTLGQGPEFLTYFQNEAQLEKSRLLSDRFSAERPKGSFSTLEIQRTEQGDSAMYLCASSLGTGGGSPLHFGNGTRLTVT.

This clone was recorded a few times. The chain uses TRBV7-2 and TRBJ2-7; 7 nucleotides align to TRBD1. The CDR3 totals 14 residues. The trim removed 7 bases at V and 6 bases at J, leaving 12 bases unmatched. Germline loops: CDR1 SGHTA, CDR2 FQGNSA. This CDR3 is CASNMGQRVSEQYF. In DNA, the CDR3 is TGTGCCAGCAACATGGGACAGAGGGTCAGCGAGCAGTACTTC.

CDR3 sequence: CASSPLVGTALEANYGYTF. The CDR3 DNA reads as TGTGCCAGCTCACCCCTCGTCGGGACAGCCTTGGAAGCTAACTATGGCTACACCTTC. The chain is built from TRBV18 and TRBJ1-2, with TRBD1 identical over 7 bases. Germline-derived CDR1 and CDR2 are KGHSH and LQKENI. CDR3 length equals 19 residues. The J segment lost 0 bases and the V segment lost 3 bases, leaving 16 bases of the junction unmatched.

The chain combines TRBV27 with TRBJ2-7; 8 bases fit TRBD2. Germline assignment: CDR1 MNHEY and CDR2 SMNVEV (reference sequence). The CDR3 has 15 residues. Germline trimming cut 6 bases from V and 3 bases from J; bases unmatched to any gene: 10. The CDR3 DNA follows: TGTGCCAGCAGGGATCTCGGGGGGGGGAACTACGAGCAGTACTTC. Translating it yields CASRDLGGGNYEQYF.

This clone was seen a handful of times. V and J are TRBV19 and TRBJ1-1, with D unresolved. Germline values: CDR1 LNHDA, CDR2 SQIVND (reference sequence). The germline V and J ends were trimmed by 3 bases and 1 base, with 12 bases remaining between them. The length of the CDR3 is 15 residues. CDR3 bases: TGTGCCAGTAGTATGGTTCTACGGGAGAACACTGAAGCTTTCTTT. Its translation is CASSMVLRENTEAFF. The full variable domain, with the rest looked up from reference TRBV19 and TRBJ1-1, is DGGITQSPKYLFRKEGQNVTLSCEQNLNHDAMYWYRQDPGQGLRLIYYSQIVNDFQKGDIAEGYSVSREKKESFPLTVTSAQKNPTAFYLCASSMVLRENTEAFFGQGTRLTVV.

This clone was observed a few times. The gene calls are TRBV2 and TRBJ1-1; TRBD1 is a possible D gene (6 bases). In germline, CDR1 is SNHLY, CDR2 FYNNEI. The ends were cut back, 5 bases at V and 5 bases at J, with 9 bases in the middle. The CDR3 has 12 amino acids. CDR3 protein: CASSIQGTEAFF. The CDR3, as DNA: TGTGCCAGCAGTATCCAGGGGACTGAAGCTTTCTTT.

This clone was observed a handful of times. The genes are TRBV18 and TRBJ2-7; TRBD1 agrees at 10 bases. Germline V gives CDR1 KGHSH, CDR2 LQKENI. With 3 bases clipped from V and 5 bases from J, the junction kept 4 bases outside the gene matches. This CDR3 region has 14 residues. The CDR3 sequence is CASSPMDRGDEQYF. The CDR3 DNA is TGTGCCAGCTCACCTATGGACAGGGGGGACGAGCAGTACTTC.

This clone was detected a few times. The chain is built from TRBV28 and TRBJ2-3; 11 positions agree with TRBD2. Trimming at V came to 5 bases and at J to 5 bases, leaving 9 bases not matched to a gene. This CDR3 comprises 16 residues. CDR1 and CDR2 from the germline V gene are MDHEN and SYDVKM. The CDR3 spells CASSTVSGGAGDTQYF. The CDR3 DNA sequence: TGTGCCAGCAGTACCGTTAGCGGGGGGGCCGGAGATACGCAGTATTTT.

The rearrangement uses TRBV9 and TRBJ1-1, with D unclear. CDR3 length equals 15 residues. CDR1 is SGDLS, CDR2 YYNGEE, per germline. The V gene lost 3 bases and the J gene lost 4 bases, with 16 bases spanning the gap. CDR3 in DNA: TGTGCCAGCAGCGGGCGTGCCGGGGATGGCACTGAAGCTTTCTTT. It yields the protein CASSGRAGDGTEAFF.

This chain uses TRBV2 with TRBJ1-2, with TRBD1 as a possible D gene (5 bases). This CDR3 spans 14 amino acids. CDR1 and CDR2 (germline): SNHLY, FYNNEI. Trimming shortened V by 3 bases and J by 5 bases, and 13 bases separated the two germline ends. The CDR3 spells CASSDLTAFYGYTF. The CDR3 region has the DNA TGTGCCAGCAGTGACTTGACAGCCTTTTATGGCTACACCTTC. Full variable domain (outside the CDR3, taken from reference TRBV2 and TRBJ1-2): EPEVTQTPSHQVTQMGQEVILRCVPISNHLYFYWYRQILGQKVEFLVSFYNNEISEKSEIFDDQFSVERPDGSNFTLKIRSTKLEDSAMYFCASSDLTAFYGYTFGSGTRLTVV.

The chain is built from TRBV4-1 and TRBJ2-3, with D possibly matching TRBD2 (5 bases). This CDR3 contains 16 residues. Germline-derived CDR1 and CDR2 are MGHRA and YSYEKL. V lost 0 bases, J lost 4 bases, and 14 bases lay in between. The CDR3 here is CASSQDGGSGSDTQYF. CDR3 DNA sequence: TGCGCCAGCAGCCAAGATGGCGGGTCTGGGTCAGATACGCAGTATTTT.

The rearrangement links TRBV19 to TRBJ1-3; D is possibly TRBD1 (5 bases). CDR3 size: 13 residues. The germline CDR1 and CDR2 sequences are LNHDA and SQIVND (reference sequence). The V end lost 5 bases, the J end lost 2 bases, and 7 bases lay between the germline ends. The CDR3 sequence is CASSRTTGNTIYF. The CDR3 bases are TGTGCCAGTAGTCGGACAACTGGAAACACCATATATTTT.

This chain uses TRBV5-6 with TRBJ2-1; D possibly corresponds to TRBD1 (7 bases). Looked up from germline, CDR1 is SGHDT and CDR2 is YYEEEE. V lost 3 bases to trimming and J lost 1 base, with 17 bases between them. The CDR3 loop spans 17 amino acids. CDR3 protein: CASSSGGPGGSYNEQFF. DNA of the CDR3: TGTGCCAGCAGCTCTGGAGGGCCAGGGGGGTCCTACAATGAGCAGTTCTTC.

The CDR3 nucleotides read TGCGCCAGCAGCTTCGGCGGGGGCAGGTCAGATACGCAGTATTTT. It codes for CASSFGGGRSDTQYF. The gene calls are TRBV5-1 and TRBJ2-3; D may be TRBD2 (7 bases). Trimming cost V 2 bases and J 4 bases, with 14 bases left between them. The CDR3 runs to 15 residues. Germline-derived CDR1 and CDR2 are SGHRS and YFSETQ. Complete variable domain (other parts from reference TRBV5-1 and TRBJ2-3): KAGVTQTPRYLIKTRGQQVTLSCSPISGHRSVSWYQQTPGQGLQFLFEYFSETQRNKGNFPGRFSGRQFSNSRSEMNVSTLELGDSALYLCASSFGGGRSDTQYFGPGTRLTVL.

This clone was observed a handful of times. This sequence joins TRBV28 and TRBJ2-2, with TRBD1 matching 12 bases. The J segment lost 3 bases and the V segment lost 6 bases, leaving 5 bases of the junction unmatched. Germline values: CDR1 MDHEN, CDR2 SYDVKM. The CDR3 consists of 16 residues. CDR3 nucleotide sequence: TGTGCCAGCAGCCGGGACAGGGGGCTCGACACCGGGGAGCTGTTTTTT. Residues: CASSRDRGLDTGELFF.

The chain is built from TRBV2 and TRBJ1-4; no clear D. Trimming stripped 8 bases from V and 0 bases from J, with 13 bases between. The CDR3 consists of 15 residues. Germline V gene data show CDR1 as SNHLY and CDR2 as FYNNEI. The chain's CDR3 is CASRQSDSTNEKLFF. The DNA for the CDR3 is TGTGCCAGCCGTCAGTCAGATTCAACTAATGAAAAACTGTTTTTT.

This clone has just a few counts. V is TRBV5-6 and J is TRBJ1-2, with 7 bases that match TRBD1. The CDR3 totals 13 residues. V was clipped by 4 bases and J by 2 bases; unmatched bases: 2. The V gene's germline CDR1 is SGHDT and CDR2 YYEEEE. The CDR3 protein is CASSPQGNYGYTF. Here the CDR3 DNA reads TGTGCCAGCAGCCCACAGGGGAACTATGGCTACACCTTC.

A few counts support this clone. V usage is TRBV28 and J usage is TRBJ2-7, with a weak D call TRBD2 (7 bases). Trimming shortened V by 2 bases and J by 2 bases, and 10 bases separated the two germline ends. Germline CDR1 reads MDHEN; CDR2 reads SYDVKM. CDR3 length: 14 residues. The CDR3 sequence is CASSLTGGPYEQYF. The CDR3 DNA is TGTGCCAGCAGTTTAACCGGGGGGCCCTACGAGCAGTACTTC.

This sequence joins TRBV29-1 and TRBJ2-1; perhaps TRBD1 as D (6 bases). CDR3 length equals 15 residues. Trimming stripped 7 bases from V and 0 bases from J, with 16 bases between. Germline CDR1 is SQVTM and CDR2 is ANQGSEA. CDR3 sequence (DNA): TGCAGCGCCCACGGACAGACGAGCTCCTACAATGAGCAGTTCTTC. The encoded protein is CSAHGQTSSYNEQFF.

This clone was detected only a few times. The chain couples TRBV4-2 to TRBJ1-1; D remains unclear. This CDR3 is 12 amino acids long. CDR1 is LGHNA and CDR2 is YNFKEQ in the germline V gene. Trimming cost V 4 bases and J 1 base, with 4 bases left between them. The CDR3 loop reads CASSLRNTEAFF. CDR3 coding DNA: TGTGCCAGCAGCCTTAGGAACACTGAAGCTTTCTTT.

This clone has a count of ten or more. The J gene is TRBJ1-5, the V gene TRBV7-9; maybe TRBD1 (5 bases). CDR3 length: 13 amino acids. Trimming took off 4 bases at V and 2 bases at J, with 6 bases between the two ends. The V gene's germline CDR1 is SEHNR and CDR2 FQNEAQ (reference sequence). The CDR3 DNA is TGTGCCAGCAGCTCACAGGGCAATCAGCCCCAGCATTTT. Its protein product is CASSSQGNQPQHF.

V gene TRBV7-9 combines with J gene TRBJ2-2; 7 bases align to TRBD1. J was trimmed by 5 bases and V by 5 bases; bases with no gene match: 8. The CDR3 runs 15 residues. Per germline, CDR1 SEHNR and CDR2 FQNEAQ (reference sequence). The CDR3 DNA reads TGTGCCAGCAGCCACGACAGGGCACTTACCGGGGAGCTGTTTTTT. Translated: CASSHDRALTGELFF. The variable domain in full, with the rest retrieved from reference TRBV7-9 and TRBJ2-2, is DTGVSQNPRHKITKRGQNVTFRCDPISEHNRLYWYRQTLGQGPEFLTYFQNEAQLEKSRLLSDRFSAERPKGSFSTLEIQRTEQGDSAMYLCASSHDRALTGELFFGEGSRLTVL.

The chain recombines TRBV9 with TRBJ2-7; D is possibly TRBD1 (5 bases). Trimming pared 0 bases from V and 1 base from J, leaving 14 bases between. In germline, CDR1 is SGDLS, CDR2 YYNGEE. The CDR3 has 16 amino acids. As DNA, the CDR3 is TGTGCCAGCAGCGTAGGGGCAGGGAAGGAATCCTACGAGCAGTACTTC. This gives the protein CASSVGAGKESYEQYF.

The CDR3 DNA follows: TGTGCCAGCAGTGAAGCGCGGAGCACTGAAGCTTTCTTT. Its protein is CASSEARSTEAFF. The chain recombines TRBV2 with TRBJ1-1; D is unclear. V lost 0 bases and J 4 bases, leaving 6 bases between the germline ends. The CDR3 sequence is 13 residues long. Germline V gene lookup returns CDR1 SNHLY and CDR2 FYNNEI.

The chain links TRBV6-5 to TRBJ2-2; no firm D call. V was shortened by 3 bases and J by 6 bases, with 14 bases between the two germline ends. This CDR3 has 15 amino acids. CDR1 and CDR2 from the germline V gene are MNHEY and SVGAGI. The CDR3 loop reads CASSYSYLRSGELFF. In nucleotides, the CDR3 is TGTGCCAGCAGTTATTCTTATTTGAGGTCCGGGGAGCTGTTTTTT.

The chain joins TRBV25-1 to TRBJ1-2; TRBD1 matches at 9 bases. Germline trimming cut 2 bases from V and 3 bases from J; bases unmatched to any gene: 4. This CDR3 spans 15 amino acids. Germline CDR1 is MGHDK and CDR2 is SYGVNS. The CDR3 sequence is CASSEGDREYYGYTF. In nucleotides, the CDR3 is TGTGCCAGCAGTGAAGGGGACAGGGAATACTATGGCTACACCTTC.

Concerning this clone: This sample includes further DNA sequences coding for the same CDR3. This rearrangement joins TRBV7-9 to TRBJ1-5; D perhaps matches TRBD1 (5 bases). Germline V gene lookup returns CDR1 SEHNR and CDR2 FQNEAQ (reference sequence). V was trimmed by 1 base and J by 2 bases, leaving 12 bases between them. This CDR3 spans 16 amino acids. CDR3 in DNA: TGTGCCAGCAGCTTAGGTCTGGGGCTGGGCAATCAGCCCCAGCATTTT. Encoded protein: CASSLGLGLGNQPQHF.